The 10 T cell receptor beta chains listed next were all sequenced from one sample in a study of T-cell reconstitution after alpha-beta-depleted transplantation in children. Preparation of the TCRbeta library involved a method that used unique molecular identifiers. One entry per CDR3 protein, called by TCRdb with MiXCR from the PCR reads. The sample includes about 420,000 distinct CDR3 sequences, roughly 15% seen only once; the top ten take 25% to 35%. The sequencing here drew on PBMCs, mostly from graft donor cells, taken 360 days after TCRalphabeta/CD19-depleted stem cell transplant. All receptors come from a boy under two years old who had a stem cell transplant for Wiskott-Aldrich syndrome, so the T cells may come from the graft donor.

V usage is TRBV4-2 and J usage is TRBJ2-1; possible D gene TRBD1, 6 bases. Germline loops: CDR1 LGHNA, CDR2 YNFKEQ. V was pared by 0 bases and J by 7 bases, with 13 bases between. The CDR3 has 15 amino acids. CDR3: CASSQDYFTGNEQFF. The CDR3 DNA is TGTGCCAGCAGCCAAGATTATTTTACAGGGAATGAGCAGTTCTTC.

The rearrangement links TRBV11-2 to TRBJ2-3; either TRBD1 or TRBD2 may supply D (5 bases each). The CDR3 length is 15 residues. Germline V gene sequence: CDR1 SGHAT, CDR2 FQNNGV. Trimming pared 1 base from V and 5 bases from J, leaving 13 bases between. CDR3 in DNA: TGTGCCAGCAGCTTAGGATTGAGGGGAATAGATACGCAGTATTTT. Amino acid sequence: CASSLGLRGIDTQYF.

This clonotype was picked up a small number of times. V is TRBV7-2 and J is TRBJ2-1, with a weak D call TRBD2 (5 bases). Trimming took off 5 bases at V and 5 bases at J, with 16 bases between the two ends. The CDR3 runs 15 residues. In germline, CDR1 is SGHTA, CDR2 FQGNSA. The CDR3 DNA reads as TGTGCCAGCAGCAATACCGGACTGGCAAACAATGAGCAGTTCTTC. Translated, it gives CASSNTGLANNEQFF.

CDR3 coding DNA: TGTGCCAGCAGCGAGGGTCGCTTCTATGGCTACACCTTC. This codes for CASSEGRFYGYTF. V usage is TRBV7-9 and J usage is TRBJ1-2; D uncertain. Trimming took off 5 bases at V and 4 bases at J, with 11 bases between the two ends. Germline V lookup: CDR1 SEHNR, CDR2 FQNEAQ (reference sequence). The CDR3 covers 13 residues.

The chain recombines TRBV6-2 or TRBV6-3 with TRBJ1-2; D is ambiguous. The CDR3 consists of 13 residues. V shed 5 bases and J shed 0 bases, with 7 bases lying between them. CDR1 is MNHEY, CDR2 SVGEGT, per germline. In DNA form, the CDR3 reads TGTGCCAGCAGTCAGAAAGCTAACTATGGCTACACCTTC. Translation: CASSQKANYGYTF.

This clonotype was observed a few times. The rearrangement joins TRBV20-1 to TRBJ1-5; D perhaps matches TRBD1 (6 bases). Trimming stripped 0 bases from V and 6 bases from J, with 15 bases between. CDR3 length: 15 residues. CDR1 is DFQATT, CDR2 SNEGSKA, per germline (reference sequence). CDR3 protein: CSARDRGGKSQPQHF. The CDR3 DNA is TGCAGTGCTAGAGATCGGGGGGGCAAATCTCAGCCCCAGCATTTT.

This chain connects TRBV25-1 to TRBJ1-6, with 7 bases aligning to TRBD1. This CDR3 comprises 15 residues. After removal of 3 bases from V and 7 bases from J, the junction contained 6 bases not matched to a gene. CDR1 is MGHDK and CDR2 is SYGVNS in the germline V gene. CDR3 bases: TGTGCCAGCAGTGAGGACAGGAGTTTAAATTCACCCCTCCACTTT. Encoded protein: CASSEDRSLNSPLHF. The full variable domain, with the rest looked up from reference TRBV25-1 and TRBJ1-6, is EADIYQTPRYLVIGTGKKITLECSQTMGHDKMYWYQQDPGMELHLIHYSYGVNSTEKGDLSSESTVSRIRTEHFPLTLESARPSHTSQYLCASSEDRSLNSPLHFGNGTRLTVT.

This clonotype was detected only once. The genes are TRBV20-1 and TRBJ1-5; D unresolved. This CDR3 has 12 amino acids. The germline V gene encodes CDR1 DFQATT and CDR2 SNEGSKA (reference sequence). Trimming stripped 0 bases from V and 6 bases from J, with 6 bases between. DNA of the CDR3: TGCAGTGCTAGAGATCAAGTTCAGCCCCAGCATTTT. This sequence encodes CSARDQVQPQHF.

This clonotype was observed a few times. The rearrangement joins TRBV7-9 to TRBJ2-5; TRBD2 matches 12 bases. The CDR3 consists of 16 residues. Germline CDR1 and CDR2: SEHNR and FQNEAQ (reference sequence). Trimming removed 5 bases from V and 1 base from J; junction bases left unmatched: 5. The CDR3 coding sequence is TGTGCCAGCAGCCCAACTAGCGGGGGGTCCCAAGAGACCCAGTACTTC. Protein product: CASSPTSGGSQETQYF.

V and J are TRBV25-1 and TRBJ1-6; D is uncertain. Trimming removed 3 bases at V and 7 bases at J, with 13 bases between. The CDR3 covers 15 residues. Germline V CDR1 and CDR2: MGHDK, SYGVNS. The CDR3 loop is CASSDDGEWNSPLHF. CDR3 DNA: TGTGCCAGCAGTGATGACGGGGAATGGAATTCACCCCTCCACTTT. Filled out from reference TRBV25-1 and TRBJ1-6, the complete variable domain reads EADIYQTPRYLVIGTGKKITLECSQTMGHDKMYWYQQDPGMELHLIHYSYGVNSTEKGDLSSESTVSRIRTEHFPLTLESARPSHTSQYLCASSDDGEWNSPLHFGNGTRLTVT.